The 5 T cell receptor beta chains given below trace back to one sample, sequenced in a study of T cells after yellow fever vaccination. TCRdb itself ran the 5' RACE reads through MiXCR, one entry per CDR3 protein. The sample carries almost 600,000 distinct CDR3 sequences, 13% recorded once. The specimen was PBMCs, collected on the day of the yellow fever booster vaccination. Every receptor here comes from a man in his thirties or forties who received the YFV17D yellow fever vaccine.

The chain combines TRBV12-3 or TRBV12-4 with TRBJ2-1; TRBD2 matches at 9 bases. This CDR3 contains 16 residues. V dropped 2 bases and J dropped 7; count of bases not matched to a gene: 9. For the CDR3, the DNA is TGTGCCAGCAGTTTAACTAGCGGGCCAACTAGAAATGAGCAGTTCTTC. This gives the protein CASSLTSGPTRNEQFF.

This clonotype was seen only a few times. The chain has TRBV7-2 and TRBJ2-1; D remains unclear. Germline CDR1 and CDR2: SGHTA and FQGNSA. Trimming removed 7 bases at V and 8 bases at J, with 18 bases between. The CDR3 is made up of 14 amino acids. As DNA, the CDR3 is TGTGCCAGCACTCGGGCCTCCTGGGTGGATGAGCAGTTCTTC. Translated, it gives CASTRASWVDEQFF.

The V call is TRBV28, the J call TRBJ2-1; D tentatively reads TRBD1 or TRBD2 (5 bases each). The CDR3 runs to 17 residues. Per the germline V gene, CDR1 is MDHEN and CDR2 is SYDVKM. The ends were cut back, 7 bases at V and 0 bases at J, with 19 bases in the middle. CDR3 DNA: TGTGCCAGCACCACCTCGGGGCTTTCTAGCTCCTACAATGAGCAGTTCTTC. Its protein product is CASTTSGLSSSYNEQFF.

This clonotype was found a few times. The CDR3 sequence is CASSATQGKTQYF. Here the CDR3 DNA reads TGTGCCAGCAGCGCTACACAGGGGAAGACGCAGTATTTT. This chain joins TRBV7-2 and TRBJ2-3; 7 bases fit TRBD1. The CDR3 is 13 residues long. The J segment lost 9 bases and the V segment lost 5 bases, leaving 8 bases of the junction unmatched. Per the germline V gene, CDR1 is SGHTA and CDR2 is FQGNSA.

The genes are TRBV12-3 or TRBV12-4 and TRBJ2-1; D is ambiguous. Trimming left V 5 bases short and J 12 bases short, with 17 bases between. The CDR3 is 13 amino acids. CDR3 amino acids: CASSPGERYLQFF. In DNA form, the CDR3 reads TGTGCCAGCAGTCCTGGTGAGAGGTACTTGCAGTTCTTC.